The 20 T cell receptor beta chains presented below share a single source sample, sequenced in a study of T cells in Graves' hyperthyroidism and ophthalmopathy (dated by TCRdb to the late 2010s). Library preparation employed multiplex PCR. TCRdb lists the instrument as Illumina HiSeq 2000. The TCR beta CDR3 regions were amplified from the RNA transcripts. A first-round RT-PCR of the TCR CDR3 used the HTBI primer set with the Qiagen OneStep RT-PCR kit. TCRdb redid the processing of the public reads, applying fastp at Q25 and MiXCR, and retained in-frame beta chains. Rows merge per CDR3 protein into single entries with the most common DNA and genes. The sample table lists 600,000 or so distinct CDR3 sequences, over 12% of them with a count of one. Around 7% of the sample belongs to the ten largest clones. The material sequenced was blood. These receptor sequences come from a woman aged 18-35 years with Graves' ophthalmopathy.

This clonotype was seen repeatedly, ten times or more. J is TRBJ2-1 and V is TRBV7-8; D gene uncertain. Between the trimmed V and J ends, which lost 5 bases and 9 bases, there was a span of 17 bases. The CDR3 totals 14 residues. Looked up from germline, CDR1 is SGHVS and CDR2 is FQNEAQ. The CDR3 spells CASSPGDPDAEQFF. As DNA, the CDR3 is TGTGCCAGCAGCCCCGGAGACCCCGACGCTGAGCAGTTCTTC.

This clonotype was observed many times. The V call is TRBV6-1, the J call TRBJ2-5, with TRBD1 matching 9 bases. The germline gives CDR1 MNHNS, CDR2 SASEGT. The CDR3 has 13 residues. V shed 5 bases, J shed 4 bases, and the junction held 2 bases outside the gene matches. CDR3 coding DNA: TGTGCCAGCAGTTCGGGACAGGGAGAGACCCAGTACTTC. This gives the protein CASSSGQGETQYF.

The table lists this clonotype with a few counts. The chain is built from TRBV5-8 and TRBJ2-3, with 13 bases lining up with TRBD2. Per the germline V gene, CDR1 is SGHTS and CDR2 is YDEGEE. The CDR3 is 18 residues long. The junction had 10 bases not matched to a gene; V was cut back by 4 bases and J by 2 bases. CDR3 residues: CASSPGLAGFSSTDTQYF. As DNA, the CDR3 is TGTGCCAGCAGCCCGGGACTAGCGGGGTTCAGCTCCACAGATACGCAGTATTTT.

This clonotype was counted many times. The chain couples TRBV28 to TRBJ1-1; possibly TRBD1 for D (6 bases). V was trimmed by 7 bases and J by 0 bases, leaving 9 bases between them. The CDR3 has 13 amino acids. Germline V gene sequence: CDR1 MDHEN, CDR2 SYDVKM. The CDR3 DNA reads TGTGCCAGCACGGGGACACTGAACACTGAAGCTTTCTTT. This codes for CASTGTLNTEAFF.

This clonotype was seen only a few times. The DNA of the CDR3 is TGTGCCAGCAGTTCAGGGGCCTCGAACACTGAAGCTTTCTTT. Residues: CASSSGASNTEAFF. The chain is built from TRBV28 and TRBJ1-1; TRBD1 is a possible D gene (6 bases). Germline V lookup: CDR1 MDHEN, CDR2 SYDVKM. The germline V and J ends were trimmed by 4 bases and 1 base, with 10 bases remaining between them. CDR3 length: 14 residues. Supplemented by reference TRBV28 and TRBJ1-1, the full variable domain reads DVKVTQSSRYLVKRTGEKVFLECVQDMDHENMFWYRQDPGLGLRLIYFSYDVKMKEKGDIPEGYSVSREKKERFSLILESASTNQTSMYLCASSSGASNTEAFFGQGTRLTVV.

This clonotype occurred many times. The V gene is TRBV20-1, the J gene TRBJ2-5, with 9 bases fitting TRBD2. This CDR3 has 14 amino acids. Germline V CDR1 and CDR2: DFQATT, SNEGSKA (reference sequence). Trimming took 1 base from V and 4 from J; bases not matched to a gene: 4. The CDR3, as DNA: TGCAGTGCTAGAGGAGGGACTAGCTTAGAGACCCAGTACTTC. Protein product: CSARGGTSLETQYF.

This rearrangement joins TRBV7-8 to TRBJ2-3; 12 positions agree with TRBD2. The length of the CDR3 is 17 residues. Germline-derived CDR1 and CDR2 are SGHVS and FQNEAQ. V trimming: 2 bases; J trimming: 3 bases; junction bases outside the gene matches: 6. The CDR3, as DNA: TGTGCCAGCAGCTTACAATACCTAGCGGGAGGGACAGATACGCAGTATTTT. Its translation: CASSLQYLAGGTDTQYF.

Of note for this clonotype: This sequence may be a read error, since a much larger clone differs from it by one base. The CDR3 protein is CASSDPGPTSGRAETQYF. The CDR3 DNA follows: TGTGCCAGCAGTGATCCCGGTCCGACTAGCGGGAGGGCAGAGACCCAGTACTTC. The chain recombines TRBV27 with TRBJ2-5; 14 nucleotides align to TRBD2. The CDR3 totals 18 residues. J was trimmed by 4 bases and V by 5 bases; bases with no gene match: 12. Looked up from germline, CDR1 is MNHEY and CDR2 is SMNVEV (reference sequence).

This chain joins TRBV27 and TRBJ1-6; D is uncertain. The CDR3 has 13 amino acids. CDR1 is MNHEY, CDR2 SMNVEV, per germline (reference sequence). The V gene lost 0 bases and the J gene lost 7 bases, with 4 bases spanning the gap. The CDR3 region is CASSLSINSPLHF. The CDR3 DNA is TGTGCCAGCAGTTTATCGATAAATTCACCCCTCCACTTT.

The chain recombines TRBV30 with TRBJ2-7; possibly TRBD1 for D (5 bases). In germline, CDR1 is GTSNPN, CDR2 SVGIG (reference sequence). The length of the CDR3 is 13 residues. The ends were cut back, 4 bases at V and 3 bases at J, with 13 bases in the middle. This CDR3 is CAWKAADSYEQYF. The CDR3 DNA reads as TGTGCCTGGAAGGCAGCCGACAGCTACGAGCAGTACTTC. Full variable domain (missing parts from reference TRBV30 and TRBJ2-7): SQTIHQWPATLVQPVGSPLSLECTVEGTSNPNLYWYRQAAGRGLQLLFYSVGIGQISSEVPQNLSASRPQDRQFILSSKKLLLSDSGFYLCAWKAADSYEQYFGPGTRLTVT.

Ten or more counts support this clonotype. This chain joins TRBV2 and TRBJ1-1; D gene uncertain. V was trimmed by 1 base and J by 3 bases, leaving 9 bases between them. This CDR3 is 14 amino acids long. Germline CDR1 and CDR2: SNHLY and FYNNEI. CDR3 DNA sequence: TGTGCCAGCAGTGAAGGGACCGAGGACACTGAAGCTTTCTTT. Translated, it gives CASSEGTEDTEAFF.

This clonotype has ten or more counts. The rearrangement joins TRBV7-9 to TRBJ2-3, with 12 bases aligning to TRBD2. Germline V gene lookup returns CDR1 SEHNR and CDR2 FQNEAQ (reference sequence). After removal of 3 bases from V and 4 bases from J, the junction contained 5 bases not matched to a gene. The CDR3 totals 16 residues. CDR3 protein: CASSFLAGGPADTQYF. CDR3 DNA sequence: TGTGCCAGCAGCTTCCTAGCGGGAGGGCCCGCAGATACGCAGTATTTT.

This clonotype was detected many times. This chain uses TRBV30 with TRBJ2-7; D is uncertain. This CDR3 comprises 13 residues. The V end was cut by 0 bases, the J end by 3 bases, with 9 bases between. Germline lookup yields CDR1 GTSNPN and CDR2 SVGIG (reference sequence). This chain's CDR3 is CAWSVRRDYEQYF. CDR3 nucleotides: TGTGCCTGGAGTGTTAGGAGAGACTACGAGCAGTACTTC.

The gene calls are TRBV4-3 and TRBJ1-1; the D gene is possibly TRBD1 (6 bases). Germline CDR1 and CDR2: LGHNA and YSLEER. Trimming cost V 1 base and J 7 bases, with 13 bases left between them. The CDR3 spans 14 residues. CDR3 sequence reads: CASSQGTGTLEAFF. The CDR3 nucleotides are TGCGCCAGCAGCCAAGGTACCGGGACACTTGAAGCTTTCTTT.

The CDR3 DNA reads as TGTGCCAGCAGTCACCGGACGCAAGAGACCCAGTACTTC. It encodes CASSHRTQETQYF. The chain carries TRBV6-1 and TRBJ2-5; unclear D gene. This CDR3 has 13 amino acids. CDR1 MNHNS and CDR2 SASEGT come from the germline V gene. Trimming removed 5 bases at V and 2 bases at J, with 9 bases between.

This clonotype was recorded at least ten times. The chain couples TRBV19 to TRBJ2-7; D is ambiguous. The germline CDR1 and CDR2 sequences are LNHDA and SQIVND (reference sequence). The CDR3 covers 14 residues. The V gene lost 5 bases and the J gene lost 1 base, with 12 bases spanning the gap. CDR3 DNA sequence: TGTGCCAGTAGTCGGTCAGGACGATCCTACGAGCAGTACTTC. Protein product: CASSRSGRSYEQYF.

V usage is TRBV3-1 and J usage is TRBJ1-5; no firm D call. The V end was cut by 0 bases, the J end by 4 bases, with 16 bases between. Germline values: CDR1 LGHDT, CDR2 YNNKEL (reference sequence). This CDR3 has 17 amino acids. CDR3 in DNA: TGTGCCAGCAGCCAAGATAGAGGCGGGCTTGCAAATCAGCCCCAGCATTTT. Protein sequence: CASSQDRGGLANQPQHF. The whole variable domain, remainder taken from reference TRBV3-1 and TRBJ1-5, is DTAVSQTPKYLVTQMGNDKSIKCEQNLGHDTMYWYKQDSKKFLKIMFSYNNKELIINETVPNRFSPKSPDKAHLNLHINSLELGDSAVYFCASSQDRGGLANQPQHFGDGTRLSIL.

The chain is built from TRBV28 and TRBJ2-5; 15 positions match TRBD2. Unmatched junction bases numbered 7, after V lost 3 bases and J lost 2 bases. Germline V gene sequence: CDR1 MDHEN, CDR2 SYDVKM. The CDR3 is 18 residues long. The CDR3, as DNA: TGTGCCAGCAGTTTGTGGACTAGCGGGAGGGCCCGACAAGAGACCCAGTACTTC. Amino acids: CASSLWTSGRARQETQYF.

V usage is TRBV4-2 and J usage is TRBJ1-5; 7 nucleotides align to TRBD1. This CDR3 region has 15 residues. Per the germline V gene, CDR1 is LGHNA and CDR2 is YNFKEQ. Trimming removed 2 bases from V and 3 bases from J; junction bases left unmatched: 4. The CDR3 DNA reads as TGTGCCAGCAGCCAAACTGACAGGGTCAATCAGCCCCAGCATTTT. Encoded protein: CASSQTDRVNQPQHF.

Points on this clonotype: It may be a read error: a sequence one base away is much more abundant. This rearrangement joins TRBV30 to TRBJ1-2; maybe TRBD1 (6 bases). V gave up 0 bases and J gave up 6 bases, with 8 bases separating them. Looked up from germline, CDR1 is GTSNPN and CDR2 is SVGIG (reference sequence). The CDR3 is 12 residues long. CDR3 in DNA: TGTGCCTGGAGTGTACAGGGTGATGGCTACACCTTC. Amino acid sequence: CAWSVQGDGYTF.